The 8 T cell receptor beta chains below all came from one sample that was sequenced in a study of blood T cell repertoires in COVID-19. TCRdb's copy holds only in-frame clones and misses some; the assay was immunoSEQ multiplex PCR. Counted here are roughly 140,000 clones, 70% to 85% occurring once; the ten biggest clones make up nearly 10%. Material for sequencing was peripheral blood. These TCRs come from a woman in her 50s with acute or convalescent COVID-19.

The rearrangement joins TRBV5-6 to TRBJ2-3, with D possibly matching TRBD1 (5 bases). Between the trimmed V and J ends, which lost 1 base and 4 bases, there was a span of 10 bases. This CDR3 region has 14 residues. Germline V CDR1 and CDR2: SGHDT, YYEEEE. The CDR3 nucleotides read TGTGCCAGCAGCTTGAGGGGCGCAGCAGATACGCAGTATTTT. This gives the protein CASSLRGAADTQYF. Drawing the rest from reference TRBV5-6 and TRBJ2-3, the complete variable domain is DAGVTQSPTHLIKTRGQQVTLRCSPKSGHDTVSWYQQALGQGPQFIFQYYEEEERQRGNFPDRFSGHQFPNYSSELNVNALLLGDSALYLCASSLRGAADTQYFGPGTRLTVL.

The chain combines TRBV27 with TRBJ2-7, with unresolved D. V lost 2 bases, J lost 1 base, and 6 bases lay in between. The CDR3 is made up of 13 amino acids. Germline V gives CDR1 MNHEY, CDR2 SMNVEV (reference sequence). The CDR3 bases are TGTGCCAGCAGTTTAAAGAGATCCTACGAGCAGTACTTC. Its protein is CASSLKRSYEQYF.

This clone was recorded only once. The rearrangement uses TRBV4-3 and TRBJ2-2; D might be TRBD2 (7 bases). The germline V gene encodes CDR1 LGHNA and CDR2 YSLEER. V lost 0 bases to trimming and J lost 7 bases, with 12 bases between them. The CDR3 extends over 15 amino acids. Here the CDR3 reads CASSQDQGGGGELFF. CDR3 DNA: TGCGCCAGCAGCCAAGACCAGGGAGGGGGCGGGGAGCTGTTTTTT.

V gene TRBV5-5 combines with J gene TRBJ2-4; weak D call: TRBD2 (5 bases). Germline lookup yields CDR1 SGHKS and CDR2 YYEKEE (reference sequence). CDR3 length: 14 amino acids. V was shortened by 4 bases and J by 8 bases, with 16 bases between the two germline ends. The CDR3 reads CASSPWTGKDIQYF. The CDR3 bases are TGTGCCAGCAGCCCCTGGACGGGAAAGGACATTCAGTACTTC. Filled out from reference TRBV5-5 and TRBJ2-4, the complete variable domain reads DAGVTQSPTHLIKTRGQQVTLRCSPISGHKSVSWYQQVLGQGPQFIFQYYEKEERGRGNFPDRFSARQFPNYSSELNVNALLLGDSALYLCASSPWTGKDIQYFGAGTRLSVL.

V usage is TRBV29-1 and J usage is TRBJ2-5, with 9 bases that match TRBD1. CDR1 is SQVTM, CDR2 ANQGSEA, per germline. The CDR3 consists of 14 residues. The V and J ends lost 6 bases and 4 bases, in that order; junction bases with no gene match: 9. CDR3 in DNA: TGCAGCGTCCCTTACCCGGGACAGGGAGAGACCCAGTACTTC. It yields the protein CSVPYPGQGETQYF.

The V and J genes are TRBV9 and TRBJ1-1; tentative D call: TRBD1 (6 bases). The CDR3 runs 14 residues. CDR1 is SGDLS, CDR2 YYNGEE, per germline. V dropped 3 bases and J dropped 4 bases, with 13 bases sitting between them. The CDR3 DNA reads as TGTGCCAGCAGCGCACAGGGAGGGGGCACTGAAGCTTTCTTT. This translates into CASSAQGGGTEAFF.

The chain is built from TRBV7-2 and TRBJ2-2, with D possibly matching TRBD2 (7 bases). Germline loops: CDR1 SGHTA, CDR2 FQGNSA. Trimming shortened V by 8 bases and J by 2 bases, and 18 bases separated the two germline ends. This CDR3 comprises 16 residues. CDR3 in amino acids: CASPHTGGSNTGELFF. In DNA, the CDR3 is TGTGCCAGCCCCCACACGGGGGGCTCTAACACCGGGGAGCTGTTTTTT.

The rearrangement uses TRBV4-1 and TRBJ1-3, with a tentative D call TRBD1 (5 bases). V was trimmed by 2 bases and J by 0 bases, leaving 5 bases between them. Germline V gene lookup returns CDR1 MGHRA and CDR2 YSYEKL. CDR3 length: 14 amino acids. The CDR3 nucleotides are TGCGCCAGCAGCCAACAGGGCTCTGGAAACACCATATATTTT. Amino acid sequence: CASSQQGSGNTIYF.